A single sample is the source of the 27 T cell receptor beta chains below, sequenced in a study of cytomegalovirus exposure and HLA in healthy donors. Both 60 Vbeta primers and 13 Jbeta primers went into the PCR. The repertoire was sequenced with immunoSEQ multiplex PCR; TCRdb's copy has only in-frame clones and lacks some. The sample includes 120,000 or so clones, 81% seen only once; the top ten take about 1.8%. The sample was PBMCs. Receptors were obtained from a man between 18 and 29 years old in good health and CMV-seronegative.

The V gene is TRBV29-1, the J gene TRBJ2-6; the match to TRBD1 covers 9 bases. CDR3 length: 15 amino acids. CDR1 is SQVTM and CDR2 is ANQGSEA in the germline V gene. V shed 6 bases and J 3 bases; nucleotides not matched to a gene: 6. In DNA, the CDR3 is TGCAGCGTGGAAACAGGGGGCAGTGGGGCCAACGTCCTGACTTTC. This encodes CSVETGGSGANVLTF.

The CDR3 coding sequence is TGTGCCAGCAGCACGGGGATAACAGGGGGCACTGAAGCTTTCTTT. Protein: CASSTGITGGTEAFF. The chain recombines TRBV7-8 with TRBJ1-1, with 8 bases matching TRBD1. The trim removed 5 bases at V and 4 bases at J, leaving 9 bases unmatched. Germline V gene lookup returns CDR1 SGHVS and CDR2 FQNEAQ. The CDR3 has 15 amino acids.

The genes are TRBV7-2 and TRBJ2-1; 10 nucleotides align to TRBD2. This CDR3 spans 14 amino acids. V was pared by 3 bases and J by 7 bases, with 3 bases of the junction left unmatched. Germline CDR1 reads SGHTA; CDR2 reads FQGNSA. This CDR3 is CASSLIAGGNEQFF. For the CDR3, the DNA is TGTGCCAGCAGCTTGATAGCGGGGGGAAATGAGCAGTTCTTC.

As DNA, the CDR3 is TGCGCCAGCAGCCCGACAGACGCTGGGGCCAACGTCCTGACTTTC. Residues: CASSPTDAGANVLTF. The rearrangement links TRBV4-1 to TRBJ2-6, with D possibly matching TRBD1 (5 bases). In germline, CDR1 is MGHRA, CDR2 YSYEKL. The V gene lost 4 bases and the J gene lost 2 bases, with 9 bases spanning the gap. The CDR3 sequence is 15 residues long.

V is TRBV9 and J is TRBJ1-2, with TRBD1 as a possible D gene (5 bases). The CDR3 spans 16 residues. Germline values: CDR1 SGDLS, CDR2 YYNGEE. Deletions cut 3 bases from V and 2 bases from J, with 17 bases between. The CDR3 bases are TGTGCCAGCAGCGCCAGGGTTAGCTGGCAGAACTATGGCTACACCTTC. Protein sequence: CASSARVSWQNYGYTF.

This clone was detected only a few times. The rearrangement uses TRBV4-3 and TRBJ1-2, with 8 bases identical to TRBD1. J lost 4 bases, V lost 0 bases, and 4 bases had no gene match. Looked up from germline, CDR1 is LGHNA and CDR2 is YSLEER. This CDR3 is 15 amino acids long. Written as DNA, the CDR3 is TGCGCCAGCAGCCAAGACGGACAGGGAAGCTATGGCTACACCTTC. Amino acids: CASSQDGQGSYGYTF.

The V and J genes are TRBV27 and TRBJ1-2, with D perhaps TRBD1 (6 bases). The CDR3 is 15 residues long. With 2 bases removed from V and 2 bases from J, the gap between germline ends came to 12 bases. Germline values: CDR1 MNHEY, CDR2 SMNVEV (reference sequence). The CDR3 spells CASSLRGANNYGYTF. The CDR3 DNA reads as TGTGCCAGCAGTTTACGGGGGGCAAACAACTATGGCTACACCTTC.

This sequence joins TRBV18 and TRBJ1-3, with D unclear. V lost 6 bases and J 8 bases, leaving 23 bases between the germline ends. The germline V gene has CDR1 KGHSH and CDR2 LQKENI. The CDR3 covers 16 residues. CDR3 region: CASSTMGSGLKDTIYF. CDR3 bases: TGTGCCAGCTCGACCATGGGCAGCGGCCTAAAGGACACCATATATTTT.

The chain couples TRBV11-2 to TRBJ1-1; no reliable D call. This CDR3 contains 14 residues. The V end lost 3 bases, the J end lost 13 bases, and 21 bases lay between the germline ends. Looked up from germline, CDR1 is SGHAT and CDR2 is FQNNGV. This CDR3 is CASSFDGRKEEGFF. DNA for the CDR3: TGTGCCAGCAGCTTTGATGGCAGGAAGGAGGAGGGTTTCTTT.

V usage is TRBV5-1 and J usage is TRBJ2-1, with 9 bases that match TRBD1. Germline V lookup: CDR1 SGHRS, CDR2 YFSETQ. Trimming cost V 4 bases and J 3 bases; bases outside gene matches: 5. This CDR3 has 15 amino acids. In nucleotides, the CDR3 is TGCGCCAGCAGCAGGCCGGGACAGGGCTACAATGAGCAGTTCTTC. It encodes CASSRPGQGYNEQFF.

The chain couples TRBV7-9 to TRBJ2-4; tentative D call: TRBD1 (5 bases). This CDR3 has 16 amino acids. The germline V gene has CDR1 SEHNR and CDR2 FQNEAQ (reference sequence). V lost 5 bases and J lost 0, with 14 bases in between. CDR3: CASSIDSLLAKNIQYF. As DNA, the CDR3 is TGTGCCAGCAGCATCGACAGTTTACTAGCCAAAAACATTCAGTACTTC.

V gene TRBV6-5 combines with J gene TRBJ2-7, with D possibly being TRBD1 (5 bases). Germline V gene sequence: CDR1 MNHEY, CDR2 SVGAGI. The V gene lost 5 bases and the J gene lost 7 bases, with 15 bases spanning the gap. The CDR3 length is 13 residues. CDR3 in amino acids: CASSARDAWEQYF. DNA for the CDR3: TGTGCCAGCAGTGCCAGGGATGCCTGGGAGCAGTACTTC.

The chain is built from TRBV5-4 and TRBJ1-1, with D unclear. Deletions cut 3 bases from V and 0 bases from J, with 18 bases between. This CDR3 has 17 amino acids. Germline V gene lookup returns CDR1 SGHNT and CDR2 YYREEE (reference sequence). The DNA for the CDR3 is TGTGCCAGCAGCTCAAGGGCGGGCCCGAGTCTGAACACTGAAGCTTTCTTT. This encodes CASSSRAGPSLNTEAFF.

The genes are TRBV29-1 and TRBJ1-4; D possibly corresponds to TRBD1 (5 bases). The CDR3 contains 11 residues. Per the germline V gene, CDR1 is SQVTM and CDR2 is ANQGSEA. Trimming removed 7 bases at V and 5 bases at J, with 8 bases between. Here the CDR3 reads CSGGTNEKLFF. For the CDR3, the DNA is TGCAGCGGGGGCACCAATGAAAAACTGTTTTTT.

The V call is TRBV12-2, the J call TRBJ2-7; the D segment call TRBD1 is taken from the table without a DNA check. TRBV12-2 is recorded as a pseudogene. This CDR3 has 13 amino acids. The CDR3 DNA is TGTGCAGGTAGCCGGGACACTTCCTACGAGCAGTACTTC. Protein product: CAGSRDTSYEQYF.

The gene calls are TRBV4-3 and TRBJ2-5; the D is unclear. CDR3 length: 18 amino acids. V lost 0 bases to trimming and J lost 5 bases, with 22 bases between them. CDR1 LGHNA and CDR2 YSLEER come from the germline V gene. CDR3 sequence (DNA): TGCGCCAGCAGCCAAGACACCGACTTTTTTTTAACCGGGGAGACCCAGTACTTC. Its protein product is CASSQDTDFFLTGETQYF.

This clone occurred once. J is TRBJ1-1 and V is TRBV2; tentative D call: TRBD1 (5 bases). The CDR3 runs to 13 residues. CDR1 and CDR2 (germline): SNHLY, FYNNEI. The V and J ends lost 5 bases and 1 base respectively, with 8 bases between them. CDR3 bases: TGTGCCAGCAGTATCAGGGCGAACACTGAAGCTTTCTTT. The encoded protein is CASSIRANTEAFF.

In this sample, this clone turned up a few times. The chain couples TRBV4-1 to TRBJ1-2, with a weak D call TRBD1 (6 bases). V was cut by 0 bases and J by 8 bases, with 19 bases left in between. This CDR3 has 16 residues. Germline CDR1 reads MGHRA; CDR2 reads YSYEKL. The CDR3 nucleotides read TGCGCCAGCAGCCAAGATGGAGGGGGGGGACTTTGGGGCTACACCTTC. The encoded protein is CASSQDGGGGLWGYTF.

Comments on this clone: The sample contains more than one DNA sequence encoding this CDR3. DNA of the CDR3: TGTGCCAGCAGACCGACAGGGTCTGGAAACACCATATATTTT. Residues: CASRPTGSGNTIYF. The genes are TRBV6-5 and TRBJ1-3; TRBD1 agrees at 7 bases. V trimming: 6 bases; J trimming: 1 base; junction bases outside the gene matches: 3. The germline CDR1 and CDR2 sequences are MNHEY and SVGAGI. The CDR3 has 14 residues.

The rearrangement links TRBV5-6 to TRBJ1-2; D is perhaps TRBD1 (6 bases). The CDR3 spans 14 residues. The germline CDR1 and CDR2 sequences are SGHDT and YYEEEE. V was cut by 6 bases and J by 8 bases, with 20 bases left in between. The CDR3 DNA reads TGTGCCAGCACCCTGGTAGGGGGTCTGAACGGCTACACCTTC. Its protein is CASTLVGGLNGYTF.

This clone has only a few counts. This chain connects TRBV6-5 to TRBJ1-2; D ambiguous. Germline CDR1 reads MNHEY; CDR2 reads SVGAGI. The CDR3 length is 15 residues. V lost 8 bases, J lost 1 base, and 17 bases lay in between. CDR3 nucleotides: TGTGCCAGCCGAGAAAGGAAAGCTAGTAACTATGGCTACACCTTC. This encodes CASRERKASNYGYTF.

The V call is TRBV18, the J call TRBJ1-2, with 8 bases that match TRBD1. Trimming took 6 bases from V and 7 from J; bases not matched to a gene: 13. CDR3 size: 15 residues. Germline V gene data show CDR1 as KGHSH and CDR2 as LQKENI. CDR3 in DNA: TGTGCCAGCTCCCCATCCGGCAGGGGGCAGGTTGGCTACACCTTC. Translation: CASSPSGRGQVGYTF.

V gene TRBV7-9 combines with J gene TRBJ1-2, with 12 bases lining up with TRBD1. The CDR3 sequence is 16 residues long. Germline values: CDR1 SEHNR, CDR2 FQNEAQ (reference sequence). Trimming removed 1 base from V and 4 bases from J; junction bases left unmatched: 4. The CDR3 reads CASSLVGGQGAYGYTF. As DNA, the CDR3 is TGTGCCAGCAGCTTAGTCGGGGGACAGGGGGCCTATGGCTACACCTTC.

The J gene is TRBJ2-5, the V gene TRBV2; TRBD1 is a possible D gene (5 bases). Germline CDR1 and CDR2: SNHLY and FYNNEI. Trimming took 7 bases from V and 5 from J, leaving 14 bases between them. The CDR3 spans 13 residues. The CDR3 sequence: CASTPGPFETQYF. The CDR3 nucleotides read TGTGCCAGCACCCCAGGGCCCTTTGAGACCCAGTACTTC.

This clone was seen only a few times. J is TRBJ2-2 and V is TRBV7-3; 7 nucleotides align to TRBD1. Trimming took 5 bases from V and 7 from J; bases not matched to a gene: 7. This CDR3 has 14 residues. Germline V lookup: CDR1 SGHTA, CDR2 FQGTGA. This CDR3 is CASSTTGYDGELFF. The CDR3 coding sequence is TGTGCCAGCAGCACGACAGGGTACGACGGGGAGCTGTTTTTT. The variable domain in full, with the rest retrieved from reference TRBV7-3 and TRBJ2-2, is GAGVSQTPSNKVTEKGKYVELRCDPISGHTALYWYRQSLGQGPEFLIYFQGTGAADDSGLPNDRFFAVRPEGSVSTLKIQRTERGDSAVYLCASSTTGYDGELFFGEGSRLTVL.

The chain uses TRBV4-2 and TRBJ2-7; D is ambiguous. CDR3 length: 15 amino acids. V was clipped by 0 bases and J by 3 bases, with 12 bases between them. Per the germline V gene, CDR1 is LGHNA and CDR2 is YNFKEQ. Here the CDR3 reads CASSQDFHSLYEQYF. The CDR3, as DNA: TGTGCCAGCAGCCAAGATTTTCACAGCCTCTACGAGCAGTACTTC.

V and J are TRBV7-9 and TRBJ1-1; the D gene is possibly TRBD1 (5 bases). Germline V gives CDR1 SEHNR, CDR2 FQNEAQ (reference sequence). The ends were cut back, 5 bases at V and 5 bases at J, with 15 bases in the middle. This CDR3 contains 14 residues. This chain's CDR3 is CASSERDSLTEAFF. CDR3 bases: TGTGCCAGCAGCGAGCGGGACTCCTTGACTGAAGCTTTCTTT.